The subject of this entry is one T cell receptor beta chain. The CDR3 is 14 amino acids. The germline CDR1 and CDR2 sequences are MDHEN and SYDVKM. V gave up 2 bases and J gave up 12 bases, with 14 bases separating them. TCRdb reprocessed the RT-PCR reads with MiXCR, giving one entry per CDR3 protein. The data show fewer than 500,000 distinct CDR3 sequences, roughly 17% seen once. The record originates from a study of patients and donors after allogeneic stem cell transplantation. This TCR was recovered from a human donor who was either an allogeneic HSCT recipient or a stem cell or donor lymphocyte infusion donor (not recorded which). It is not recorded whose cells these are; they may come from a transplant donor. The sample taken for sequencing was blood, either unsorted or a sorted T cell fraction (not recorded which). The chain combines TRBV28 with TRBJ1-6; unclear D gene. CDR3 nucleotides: TGTGCCAGCAGTTTAAGGCAGGCAATTCAACCCCTCCACTTT. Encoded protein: CASSLRQAIQPLHF.